A single sample gave rise to the 30 T cell receptor beta chains below, sequenced in a study of shared clonotypes between healthy human individuals. Data came from immunoSEQ multiplex PCR; TCRdb stores just in-frame clones and leaves some out. The sample yields 1.4 million or so clones, 98% seen once. The material sequenced was naive CD4+ T cells sorted from blood. As to subset: CD45RA+ positively selected. The receptor set was obtained from a man aged 30 to 45 in good health.

The V call is TRBV4-1, the J call TRBJ2-7; D not resolved. In germline, CDR1 is MGHRA, CDR2 YSYEKL. CDR3 length equals 12 residues. Trimming removed 1 base from V and 7 bases from J, with 8 bases in between. The CDR3 nucleotides are TGCGCCAGCAGCCAAGTTCTCGGAGAGCAGTACTTC. Amino acids: CASSQVLGEQYF.

The V gene is TRBV28, the J gene TRBJ1-5, with D maybe TRBD1 (6 bases). Germline V CDR1 and CDR2: MDHEN, SYDVKM. This CDR3 has 14 amino acids. V was shortened by 5 bases and J by 1 base, with 9 bases between the two germline ends. For the CDR3, the DNA is TGTGCCAGCAGTGCGGACAGCAGCAATCAGCCCCAGCATTTT. This translates into CASSADSSNQPQHF.

The chain employs TRBV28 and TRBJ2-2; 9 positions match TRBD2. This CDR3 is 14 amino acids long. The germline gives CDR1 MDHEN, CDR2 SYDVKM. With V trimmed by 8 bases and J by 6 bases, 7 bases remained unmatched. CDR3 region: CASGAGGPSGELFF. The CDR3 DNA is TGTGCCAGCGGGGCGGGAGGGCCTTCCGGGGAGCTGTTTTTT.

The rearrangement uses TRBV4-3 and TRBJ1-1; D gene uncertain. Looked up from germline, CDR1 is LGHNA and CDR2 is YSLEER. The CDR3 is 13 residues long. Trimming removed 4 bases from V and 1 base from J, with 7 bases in between. The CDR3 region is CASSRKGNTEAFF. The CDR3 DNA sequence: TGCGCCAGCAGCCGCAAAGGGAACACTGAAGCTTTCTTT.

The chain has TRBV19 and TRBJ2-7; weak D call: TRBD1 (6 bases). The V and J ends lost 6 bases and 5 bases respectively, with 17 bases between them. Per germline, CDR1 LNHDA and CDR2 SQIVND (reference sequence). The CDR3 runs 14 residues. The DNA of the CDR3 is TGTGCCAGTAGCATCAGGGGACCATGGGACGAGCAGTACTTC. Protein: CASSIRGPWDEQYF.

The rearrangement links TRBV5-1 to TRBJ2-1; maybe TRBD2 (6 bases). The V gene lost 2 bases and the J gene lost 6 bases, with 9 bases spanning the gap. This CDR3 is 13 amino acids long. Germline-derived CDR1 and CDR2 are SGHRS and YFSETQ. CDR3 in DNA: TGCGCCAGCAGCTTAGGACTACCCAATGAGCAGTTCTTC. It specifies CASSLGLPNEQFF.

As DNA, the CDR3 is TGCAGCGGCGTCGGGACAGCCATTAGCAATCAGCCCCAGCATTTT. It codes for CSGVGTAISNQPQHF. This chain connects TRBV29-1 to TRBJ1-5; 7 bases match TRBD1. Germline V gene sequence: CDR1 SQVTM, CDR2 ANQGSEA. The CDR3 has 15 amino acids. J gave up 0 bases and V 7 bases, and 9 bases lay outside the gene matches. Full variable domain (rest looked up from reference TRBV29-1 and TRBJ1-5): SAVISQKPSRDICQRGTSLTIQCQVDSQVTMMFWYRQQPGQSLTLIATANQGSEATYESGFVIDKFPISRPNLTFSTLTVSNMSPEDSSIYLCSGVGTAISNQPQHFGDGTRLSIL.

The chain recombines TRBV11-2 with TRBJ2-5, with 8 bases fitting TRBD1. The CDR3 totals 16 residues. J lost 5 bases, V lost 5 bases, and 13 bases had no gene match. Germline V gives CDR1 SGHAT, CDR2 FQNNGV. CDR3 bases: TGTGCCAGCAGCATTACTTTTGGACAGGGCGGTGAGACCCAGTACTTC. Residues: CASSITFGQGGETQYF.

The J gene is TRBJ2-7, the V gene TRBV5-1; no reliable D call. V was pared by 0 bases and J by 7 bases, with 11 bases between. Germline lookup yields CDR1 SGHRS and CDR2 YFSETQ. This CDR3 has 13 amino acids. This CDR3 is CASSLESPLEQYF. Here the CDR3 DNA reads TGCGCCAGCAGCTTGGAATCCCCCTTGGAGCAGTACTTC.

This chain connects TRBV9 to TRBJ2-6; D is possibly TRBD1 (5 bases). V lost 2 bases to trimming and J lost 0 bases, with 15 bases between them. From germline, CDR1 is SGDLS and CDR2 YYNGEE. This CDR3 contains 18 residues. DNA for the CDR3: TGTGCCAGCAGCGTCGGAAAAGGGGAAGTCTCTGGGGCCAACGTCCTGACTTTC. Amino acid sequence: CASSVGKGEVSGANVLTF. The whole variable domain, remainder taken from reference TRBV9 and TRBJ2-6, is DSGVTQTPKHLITATGQRVTLRCSPRSGDLSVYWYQQSLDQGLQFLIQYYNGEERAKGNILERFSAQQFPDLHSELNLSSLELGDSALYFCASSVGKGEVSGANVLTFGAGSRLTVL.

The chain recombines TRBV29-1 with TRBJ2-2; a possible D gene is TRBD1 (7 bases). V was pared by 7 bases and J by 7 bases, with 13 bases between. Germline CDR1 and CDR2: SQVTM and ANQGSEA. CDR3 length: 12 residues. CDR3 sequence (DNA): TGCAGCGGCAGGGGGGAAGGCGGGGAGCTGTTTTTT. Its protein is CSGRGEGGELFF.

The chain employs TRBV4-1 and TRBJ2-6, with D unresolved. Germline CDR1 and CDR2: MGHRA and YSYEKL. V lost 4 bases and J lost 0, with 10 bases in between. The CDR3 length is 16 residues. CDR3: CASSLPVLSGANVLTF. In DNA, the CDR3 is TGCGCCAGCAGCCTACCGGTACTCTCTGGGGCCAACGTCCTGACTTTC.

The gene calls are TRBV5-1 and TRBJ2-7; 10 nucleotides line up with TRBD2. Germline V CDR1 and CDR2: SGHRS, YFSETQ. CDR3 length: 16 amino acids. V lost 2 bases, J lost 0 bases, and 5 bases stayed unmatched. As DNA, the CDR3 is TGCGCCAGCAGCTTCCTACTAGCGGGAAGCTCCTACGAGCAGTACTTC. It yields the protein CASSFLLAGSSYEQYF. The full variable domain, with the rest looked up from reference TRBV5-1 and TRBJ2-7, is KAGVTQTPRYLIKTRGQQVTLSCSPISGHRSVSWYQQTPGQGLQFLFEYFSETQRNKGNFPGRFSGRQFSNSRSEMNVSTLELGDSALYLCASSFLLAGSSYEQYFGPGTRLTVT.

This chain connects TRBV5-1 to TRBJ1-4, with D unclear. There are 16 residues in the CDR3. The V end lost 0 bases, the J end lost 0 bases, and 9 bases lay between the germline ends. Germline lookup yields CDR1 SGHRS and CDR2 YFSETQ. The DNA of the CDR3 is TGCGCCAGCAGCTTGGTCCGCCCTTCAACTAATGAAAAACTGTTTTTT. It encodes CASSLVRPSTNEKLFF.

This clone was detected once. V is TRBV10-3 and J is TRBJ2-7; D is unresolved. CDR1 and CDR2 (germline): ENHRY, SYGVKD. This CDR3 has 13 residues. Trimming took 4 bases from V and 3 from J, leaving 10 bases between them. The CDR3 sequence is CAISGDQSYEQYF. For the CDR3, the DNA is TGTGCCATCAGTGGAGACCAAAGCTACGAGCAGTACTTC.

The chain links TRBV18 to TRBJ2-7, with a weak D call TRBD2 (6 bases). Trimming took 3 bases from V and 5 from J, leaving 14 bases between them. The length of the CDR3 is 14 residues. CDR1 and CDR2 (germline): KGHSH, LQKENI. As DNA, the CDR3 is TGTGCCAGCTCACCTAAGGGCGGAGGGGACGAGCAGTACTTC. This encodes CASSPKGGGDEQYF.

This rearrangement joins TRBV7-8 to TRBJ2-7, with D possibly being TRBD2 (5 bases). The CDR3 has 15 amino acids. The V end was cut by 2 bases, the J end by 6 bases, with 17 bases between. Germline CDR1 and CDR2: SGHVS and FQNEAQ. Here the CDR3 DNA reads TGTGCCAGCAGCTTAACACGGGCGGGCACATTCGAGCAGTACTTC. It codes for CASSLTRAGTFEQYF.

V and J are TRBV27 and TRBJ2-7; 7 bases are shared with TRBD2. Germline V CDR1 and CDR2: MNHEY, SMNVEV (reference sequence). The CDR3 covers 13 residues. Germline trimming cut 3 bases from V and 8 bases from J; bases unmatched to any gene: 7. The CDR3 DNA is TGTGCCAGCAGTTTTGGGGGGGAGGGAAAGCAGTACTTC. Translating gives CASSFGGEGKQYF.

The V gene is TRBV28, the J gene TRBJ2-2; 9 bases line up with TRBD1. The CDR3 totals 16 residues. CDR1 is MDHEN, CDR2 SYDVKM, per germline. V gave up 6 bases and J gave up 4 bases; unmatched junction bases: 9. CDR3: CASSTRGTGITGELFF. As DNA, the CDR3 is TGTGCCAGCAGCACCAGGGGGACAGGGATCACCGGGGAGCTGTTTTTT.

This rearrangement joins TRBV7-8 to TRBJ2-2; 11 nucleotides align to TRBD2. The CDR3 contains 18 residues. In germline, CDR1 is SGHVS, CDR2 FQNEAQ. J gave up 1 base and V 6 bases, and 10 bases lay outside the gene matches. The CDR3, as DNA: TGTGCCAGCAGGCCCGGGATTCTAGCGGGGGGGAACACCGGGGAGCTGTTTTTT. Amino acid sequence: CASRPGILAGGNTGELFF.

V and J are TRBV5-1 and TRBJ2-1; D is perhaps TRBD2 (5 bases). Germline-derived CDR1 and CDR2 are SGHRS and YFSETQ. This CDR3 contains 14 residues. Trimming cost V 3 bases and J 9 bases, with 16 bases left between them. CDR3: CASSSQRRTGEQFF. The CDR3, as DNA: TGCGCCAGCAGCTCGCAGCGGAGAACGGGTGAGCAGTTCTTC.

The chain employs TRBV14 and TRBJ1-2; possible D gene TRBD1, 6 bases. This CDR3 is built from 17 residues. Germline CDR1 and CDR2: SGHDN and FVKESK. Between the trimmed V and J ends, which lost 0 bases and 0 bases, there was a span of 14 bases. CDR3 in amino acids: CASSQDQGTSSNYGYTF. In DNA, the CDR3 is TGTGCCAGCAGCCAAGATCAGGGGACCTCCTCTAACTATGGCTACACCTTC.

The chain uses TRBV18 and TRBJ2-7; the D gene could be TRBD1 or TRBD2 (5 bases each). The CDR3 length is 17 residues. With 4 bases removed from V and 7 bases from J, the gap between germline ends came to 26 bases. Germline V gives CDR1 KGHSH, CDR2 LQKENI. Here the CDR3 DNA reads TGTGCCAGCTCACTCTTATCTGGGGAAGGGACGGCTCGGGAGCAGTACTTC. Translated, it gives CASSLLSGEGTAREQYF. The full variable domain, with the rest looked up from reference TRBV18 and TRBJ2-7, is NAGVMQNPRHLVRRRGQEARLRCSPMKGHSHVYWYRQLPEEGLKFMVYLQKENIIDESGMPKERFSAEFPKEGPSILRIQQVVRGDSAAYFCASSLLSGEGTAREQYFGPGTRLTVT.

The chain carries TRBV18 and TRBJ2-2; D gene uncertain. The germline V gene encodes CDR1 KGHSH and CDR2 LQKENI. The CDR3 consists of 16 residues. The ends were cut back, 0 bases at V and 0 bases at J, with 8 bases in the middle. CDR3: CASSPPPRSNTGELFF. For the CDR3, the DNA is TGTGCCAGCTCACCACCTCCCCGATCGAACACCGGGGAGCTGTTTTTT. Combining the CDR3 with reference TRBV18 and TRBJ2-2 gives the whole variable domain NAGVMQNPRHLVRRRGQEARLRCSPMKGHSHVYWYRQLPEEGLKFMVYLQKENIIDESGMPKERFSAEFPKEGPSILRIQQVVRGDSAAYFCASSPPPRSNTGELFFGEGSRLTVL.

J is TRBJ1-1 and V is TRBV18, with TRBD1 matching 7 bases. V was pared by 4 bases and J by 6 bases, with 8 bases of the junction left unmatched. There are 14 residues in the CDR3. Looked up from germline, CDR1 is KGHSH and CDR2 is LQKENI. The CDR3 DNA reads as TGTGCCAGCTCACAGGGACAGTCCAGCGCTGAAGCTTTCTTT. This sequence encodes CASSQGQSSAEAFF.

This sequence joins TRBV27 and TRBJ2-7, with TRBD2 as a possible D gene (6 bases). Deletions cut 5 bases from V and 4 bases from J, with 12 bases between. This CDR3 region has 13 residues. CDR1 is MNHEY and CDR2 is SMNVEV in the germline V gene (reference sequence). For the CDR3, the DNA is TGTGCCAGCAGTGCGGGACGCCTTTACGAGCAGTACTTC. Its translation is CASSAGRLYEQYF.

The chain couples TRBV10-1 to TRBJ2-5, with TRBD1 identical over 12 bases. Germline CDR1 reads WNHNN; CDR2 reads SYGVQD (reference sequence). The CDR3 length is 15 residues. After removal of 6 bases from V and 4 bases from J, the junction contained 6 bases not matched to a gene. CDR3 DNA: TGCGCCAGCAGCCGCGGGACAGGGGGCAGAGAGACCCAGTACTTC. Translation gives CASSRGTGGRETQYF.

This rearrangement joins TRBV29-1 to TRBJ1-4; perhaps TRBD1 as D (6 bases). The V end lost 6 bases, the J end lost 2 bases, and 13 bases lay between the germline ends. The CDR3 has 14 amino acids. The V gene's germline CDR1 is SQVTM and CDR2 ANQGSEA. The CDR3 bases are TGCAGCGTCGAAAACAGGGCTACTAATGAAAAACTGTTTTTT. Translating gives CSVENRATNEKLFF.

The chain couples TRBV5-1 to TRBJ2-5, with 14 nucleotides matching TRBD2. Trimming cost V 4 bases and J 7 bases; bases outside gene matches: 6. The CDR3 loop spans 15 amino acids. Per the germline V gene, CDR1 is SGHRS and CDR2 is YFSETQ. Here the CDR3 reads CASSRGLAGEVTQYF. The CDR3, as DNA: TGCGCCAGCAGCCGGGGACTAGCGGGAGAGGTGACCCAGTACTTC.

The chain has TRBV4-2 and TRBJ2-2, with a tentative D call TRBD2 (5 bases). This CDR3 region has 15 residues. Deletions cut 2 bases from V and 5 bases from J, with 12 bases between. Germline V CDR1 and CDR2: LGHNA, YNFKEQ. The CDR3 DNA reads as TGTGCCAGCAGCCAAACGTTTGAGGGAACCGGGGAGCTGTTTTTT. It encodes CASSQTFEGTGELFF.